This T cell receptor beta chain was sequenced during a study of shared clonotypes between healthy human individuals. Study-level results: Expectations were that clonotype sharing among donors would be affected by sequencing depth. The study found lower generation probabilities in non-shared clonotypes than in those shared by all four donors. On the whole, naive subsets had larger estimated richness than memory subsets had. The small donor group covered limited genetic and exposure diversity.

On this clone: The antigen is not known.

Produced via immunoSEQ multiplex PCR; TCRdb's table is partial and in-frame only. The sample carries over 400,000 clones, approximately 95% recorded once. With V trimmed by 4 bases and J by 8 bases, 16 bases remained unmatched. The CDR3 has 17 residues. Germline V gene lookup returns CDR1 MNHNS and CDR2 SASEGT. Specimen: naive CD4+ T cells sorted from blood. This sample's subset: CD45RA+ positively selected. The sequence was obtained from a woman aged 25 to 39 in good health. The chain recombines TRBV6-1 with TRBJ2-2; 7 nucleotides align to TRBD2. This CDR3 reads CASSGGRGVWGVGELFF. The CDR3 DNA sequence: TGTGCCAGCAGTGGGGGGAGGGGCGTGTGGGGTGTTGGGGAGCTGTTTTTT.